Following are 32 T cell receptor beta chains from one sample sequenced in a study of blood T cell repertoires in COVID-19. Only in-frame clones appear in the TCRdb table, and some are missing; sequencing was by immunoSEQ multiplex PCR. Among under 85,000 clones listed, less than 90% were seen once. The sample comprised peripheral blood. These receptors were collected from an elderly man in a cohort sampled during active COVID-19.

The chain joins TRBV19 to TRBJ2-5; 8 nucleotides line up with TRBD1. The V gene's germline CDR1 is LNHDA and CDR2 SQIVND (reference sequence). This CDR3 is built from 13 residues. The J segment lost 3 bases and the V segment lost 5 bases, leaving 2 bases of the junction unmatched. The CDR3 DNA sequence: TGTGCCAGTAGTGCGGACAGGGAAGAGACCCAGTACTTC. As protein: CASSADREETQYF. Combining the CDR3 with reference TRBV19 and TRBJ2-5 gives the whole variable domain DGGITQSPKYLFRKEGQNVTLSCEQNLNHDAMYWYRQDPGQGLRLIYYSQIVNDFQKGDIAEGYSVSREKKESFPLTVTSAQKNPTAFYLCASSADREETQYFGPGTRLLVL.

The V call is TRBV18, the J call TRBJ2-5, with D perhaps TRBD1 (5 bases). The germline V gene has CDR1 KGHSH and CDR2 LQKENI. CDR3 length: 14 residues. V was pared by 6 bases and J by 0 bases, with 11 bases between. The CDR3 DNA reads TGTGCCAGCTCGCTGGACAACAACCAAGAGACCCAGTACTTC. Translation gives CASSLDNNQETQYF.

The chain links TRBV7-9 to TRBJ1-5, with D unresolved. CDR1 SEHNR and CDR2 FQNEAQ come from the germline V gene (reference sequence). V was cut by 5 bases and J by 3 bases, with 11 bases left in between. The CDR3 is 14 amino acids. CDR3 coding DNA: TGTGCCAGCAGCGGAGGGAGCCCCAATCAGCCCCAGCATTTT. It translates to CASSGGSPNQPQHF.

J is TRBJ2-5 and V is TRBV27; D perhaps matches TRBD1 (6 bases). This CDR3 is built from 15 residues. The germline V gene encodes CDR1 MNHEY and CDR2 SMNVEV (reference sequence). Trimming shortened V by 6 bases and J by 3 bases, and 17 bases separated the two germline ends. CDR3: CASSAKGQLEETQYF. The CDR3 coding sequence is TGTGCCAGCAGCGCCAAGGGACAACTTGAAGAGACCCAGTACTTC.

The rearrangement joins TRBV18 to TRBJ2-2; 10 bases line up with TRBD1. The V gene end was trimmed by 4 bases and the J gene end by 0 bases; junction bases not matched to a gene: 11. The CDR3 consists of 19 residues. Per germline, CDR1 KGHSH and CDR2 LQKENI. Here the CDR3 reads CASSLNSGGQGANTGELFF. The CDR3 coding sequence is TGTGCCAGCTCACTCAACTCCGGCGGACAGGGGGCGAACACCGGGGAGCTGTTTTTT.

The genes are TRBV7-9 and TRBJ1-1; D uncertain. Per the germline V gene, CDR1 is SEHNR and CDR2 is FQNEAQ (reference sequence). The CDR3 totals 12 residues. The V gene lost 2 bases and the J gene lost 8 bases, with 9 bases spanning the gap. The CDR3 coding sequence is TGTGCCAGCAGCTTAACACAATGGGAAGCTTTCTTT. Translating gives CASSLTQWEAFF.

V usage is TRBV18 and J usage is TRBJ1-6; TRBD1 agrees at 9 bases. CDR1 is KGHSH, CDR2 LQKENI, per germline. The V and J ends lost 5 bases and 9 bases, in that order; junction bases with no gene match: 8. The CDR3 runs 15 residues. CDR3 residues: CASSAARDRASPLHF. In nucleotides, the CDR3 is TGTGCCAGCTCAGCGGCCCGGGACAGGGCTTCACCCCTCCACTTT.

This clone was found a few times. The DNA for the CDR3 is TGCAGCGCCGGGACAGGGGACCAGCCCCAGCATTTT. As protein: CSAGTGDQPQHF. The chain is built from TRBV29-1 and TRBJ1-5, with TRBD1 matching over 10 bases. CDR1 and CDR2 (germline): SQVTM, ANQGSEA. The CDR3 consists of 12 residues. V dropped 7 bases and J dropped 7; count of bases not matched to a gene: 4.

The rearrangement uses TRBV7-9 and TRBJ1-4; D call uncertain. Germline loops: CDR1 SEHNR, CDR2 FQNEAQ (reference sequence). The length of the CDR3 is 14 residues. V lost 3 bases and J 0 bases, leaving 5 bases between the germline ends. The CDR3 DNA follows: TGTGCCAGCAGCTTTGGAGCAACTAATGAAAAACTGTTTTTT. This translates into CASSFGATNEKLFF.

This rearrangement joins TRBV9 to TRBJ1-2; TRBD1 matches at 9 bases. There are 15 residues in the CDR3. After removal of 3 bases from V and 8 bases from J, the junction contained 11 bases not matched to a gene. Germline V gives CDR1 SGDLS, CDR2 YYNGEE. The CDR3 reads CASSDGDRDPGGYTF. The DNA for the CDR3 is TGTGCCAGCAGCGACGGGGACAGGGACCCAGGAGGCTACACCTTC. The variable domain in full, completed from reference TRBV9 and TRBJ1-2, reads DSGVTQTPKHLITATGQRVTLRCSPRSGDLSVYWYQQSLDQGLQFLIQYYNGEERAKGNILERFSAQQFPDLHSELNLSSLELGDSALYFCASSDGDRDPGGYTFGSGTRLTVV.

The rearrangement uses TRBV3-1 (or the pseudogene TRBV3-2) and TRBJ2-5, with D possibly being TRBD1 (5 bases). Trimming stripped 3 bases from V and 7 bases from J, with 12 bases between. The CDR3 has 13 amino acids. Germline V gene sequence: CDR1 LGHDT, CDR2 YNNKEL (reference sequence). CDR3 amino acids: CASSQGQPLTQYF. The CDR3 coding sequence is TGTGCCAGCAGCCAGGGGCAGCCCCTGACCCAGTACTTC.

The genes are TRBV27 and TRBJ1-3; no definite D call. The length of the CDR3 is 16 residues. V lost 5 bases to trimming and J lost 2 bases, with 16 bases between them. CDR1 is MNHEY, CDR2 SMNVEV, per germline (reference sequence). CDR3 loop: CASSPAGLTAGNTIYF. In DNA, the CDR3 is TGTGCCAGCAGTCCGGCCGGACTCACTGCTGGAAACACCATATATTTT.

This clone was counted a few times. This rearrangement joins TRBV27 to TRBJ1-5; 10 nucleotides line up with TRBD1. Germline trimming cut 1 base from V and 7 bases from J; bases unmatched to any gene: 4. This CDR3 is 15 amino acids long. From germline, CDR1 is MNHEY and CDR2 SMNVEV (reference sequence). As DNA, the CDR3 is TGTGCCAGCAGTTTATTGAGGACAGGGGGACAGCCCCAGCATTTT. It encodes CASSLLRTGGQPQHF.

The chain couples TRBV9 to TRBJ1-2, with a possible D match to TRBD1 (5 bases). The germline gives CDR1 SGDLS, CDR2 YYNGEE. Trimming removed 4 bases at V and 5 bases at J, with 9 bases between. The CDR3 spans 12 residues. The DNA of the CDR3 is TGTGCCAGCAGCCCCCAGGGATATGGCTACACCTTC. This codes for CASSPQGYGYTF.

CDR3 residues: CASSFDGNYGYTF. Here the CDR3 DNA reads TGTGCCAGCAGCTTTGACGGGAACTATGGCTACACCTTC. This chain joins TRBV7-9 and TRBJ1-2; D not resolved. Between the trimmed V and J ends, which lost 3 bases and 2 bases, there was a span of 7 bases. The CDR3 extends over 13 amino acids. Germline V gene data show CDR1 as SEHNR and CDR2 as FQNEAQ (reference sequence).

The V call is TRBV2, the J call TRBJ2-5, with 7 bases fitting TRBD1. Trimming cost V 5 bases and J 3 bases; bases outside gene matches: 3. CDR1 and CDR2 from the germline V gene are SNHLY and FYNNEI. CDR3 size: 13 residues. CDR3 sequence: CASSIDREETQYF. In nucleotides, the CDR3 is TGTGCCAGCAGTATTGACAGGGAAGAGACCCAGTACTTC.

This rearrangement joins TRBV27 to TRBJ2-1, with 8 bases lining up with TRBD2. The length of the CDR3 is 17 residues. V was pared by 5 bases and J by 7 bases, with 16 bases of the junction left unmatched. CDR1 and CDR2 from the germline V gene are MNHEY and SMNVEV (reference sequence). The CDR3 DNA reads as TGTGCCAGCAGTCCAAAACCAGGACTAGCTGGATTGAATGAGCAGTTCTTC. Amino acid sequence: CASSPKPGLAGLNEQFF.

This chain joins TRBV28 and TRBJ1-1; D uncertain. V shed 7 bases and J shed 5 bases, with 14 bases lying between them. The CDR3 covers 13 residues. Germline V CDR1 and CDR2: MDHEN, SYDVKM. DNA of the CDR3: TGTGCCAGCATTGGGCCCCTTTTGACTGAAGCTTTCTTT. This codes for CASIGPLLTEAFF.

This clone has ten or more counts. The chain carries TRBV27 and TRBJ2-5; no firm D call. Germline V lookup: CDR1 MNHEY, CDR2 SMNVEV (reference sequence). Trimming removed 0 bases at V and 0 bases at J, with 11 bases between. There are 16 residues in the CDR3. CDR3 sequence (DNA): TGTGCCAGCAGTTTATCGAGGCCGACGTACCAAGAGACCCAGTACTTC. The encoded protein is CASSLSRPTYQETQYF.

The gene calls are TRBV3-1 (or the pseudogene TRBV3-2) and TRBJ2-2; unclear D gene. The CDR3 length is 13 residues. Between the trimmed V and J ends, which lost 1 base and 6 bases, there was a span of 6 bases. Germline V lookup: CDR1 LGHDT, CDR2 YNNKEL (reference sequence). CDR3 sequence (DNA): TGTGCCAGCAGCCAAGTGGCTGCCGGGGAGCTGTTTTTT. Translation: CASSQVAAGELFF.

The rearrangement joins TRBV19 to TRBJ1-1; D is uncertain. The V and J ends lost 6 bases and 3 bases respectively, with 8 bases between them. CDR3 length equals 12 residues. The germline gives CDR1 LNHDA, CDR2 SQIVND (reference sequence). CDR3 residues: CASRGRDTEAFF. The CDR3 nucleotides read TGTGCCAGTAGGGGGAGGGACACTGAAGCTTTCTTT.

This clone was picked up one time. The chain combines TRBV5-4 with TRBJ2-3; 12 bases fit TRBD1. Trimming cost V 4 bases and J 6 bases; bases outside gene matches: 9. The CDR3 totals 16 residues. The germline CDR1 and CDR2 sequences are SGHNT and YYREEE (reference sequence). CDR3 coding DNA: TGTGCCAGCAGCATCCCGGGACAGGGGGCAGGTGATACGCAGTATTTT. As protein: CASSIPGQGAGDTQYF.

V gene TRBV6-5 combines with J gene TRBJ2-6, with D perhaps TRBD1 (6 bases). The germline gives CDR1 MNHEY, CDR2 SVGAGI. V shed 6 bases and J shed 2 bases, with 8 bases lying between them. This CDR3 contains 14 residues. CDR3: CASSQGPGANVLTF. CDR3 nucleotides: TGTGCCAGCAGCCAGGGGCCTGGGGCCAACGTCCTGACTTTC.

This sequence joins TRBV5-4 and TRBJ2-7; the match to TRBD2 covers 9 bases. This CDR3 spans 15 amino acids. Unmatched junction bases numbered 8, after V lost 3 bases and J lost 4 bases. Per germline, CDR1 SGHNT and CDR2 YYREEE (reference sequence). The CDR3 is CASSSSGTSSYEQYV. CDR3 DNA: TGTGCCAGCAGCTCTTCCGGGACTAGCTCTTACGAGCAGTACGTC.

The chain combines TRBV10-3 with TRBJ2-2, with 10 bases fitting TRBD2. CDR1 and CDR2 from the germline V gene are ENHRY and SYGVKD. The CDR3 is 15 amino acids. With 4 bases clipped from V and 2 bases from J, the junction kept 1 base outside the gene matches. CDR3 residues: CAISGTSGNTGELFF. The CDR3 coding sequence is TGTGCCATCAGTGGGACTAGCGGAAACACCGGGGAGCTGTTTTTT.

The rearrangement joins TRBV7-3 to TRBJ1-5, with a tentative D call TRBD1 (5 bases). This CDR3 comprises 15 residues. Germline CDR1 and CDR2: SGHTA and FQGTGA. The V gene lost 3 bases and the J gene lost 3 bases, with 12 bases spanning the gap. The CDR3 loop is CASSLGGGDNQPQHF. The CDR3 DNA reads as TGTGCCAGCAGCTTGGGGGGAGGCGACAATCAGCCCCAGCATTTT. The whole variable domain, remainder taken from reference TRBV7-3 and TRBJ1-5, is GAGVSQTPSNKVTEKGKYVELRCDPISGHTALYWYRQSLGQGPEFLIYFQGTGAADDSGLPNDRFFAVRPEGSVSTLKIQRTERGDSAVYLCASSLGGGDNQPQHFGDGTRLSIL.

The chain carries TRBV2 and TRBJ1-1, with D possibly TRBD1 on 5 matching bases. CDR1 and CDR2 (germline): SNHLY, FYNNEI. Trimming took off 4 bases at V and 5 bases at J, with 17 bases between the two ends. The CDR3 contains 15 residues. CDR3 protein: CASSGGEGSRTEAFF. The CDR3 DNA follows: TGTGCCAGCAGTGGAGGGGAGGGCAGCCGGACTGAAGCTTTCTTT.

The chain carries TRBV19 and TRBJ2-5; 7 nucleotides line up with TRBD2. The length of the CDR3 is 16 residues. The V gene end was trimmed by 3 bases and the J gene end by 5 bases; junction bases not matched to a gene: 12. Germline CDR1 and CDR2: LNHDA and SQIVND (reference sequence). The CDR3: CASSIGAGPRGETQYF. CDR3 sequence (DNA): TGTGCCAGTAGTATCGGAGCGGGGCCACGCGGGGAGACCCAGTACTTC.

V usage is TRBV5-1 and J usage is TRBJ2-1; 8 bases match TRBD2. Trimming cost V 4 bases and J 0 bases; bases outside gene matches: 6. This CDR3 has 16 residues. Germline CDR1 SGHRS, CDR2 YFSETQ. The CDR3 protein is CASSPRLASSYNEQFF. The CDR3 bases are TGCGCCAGCAGCCCAAGACTAGCGAGCTCCTACAATGAGCAGTTCTTC. Full variable domain (remainder filled in from reference TRBV5-1 and TRBJ2-1): KAGVTQTPRYLIKTRGQQVTLSCSPISGHRSVSWYQQTPGQGLQFLFEYFSETQRNKGNFPGRFSGRQFSNSRSEMNVSTLELGDSALYLCASSPRLASSYNEQFFGPGTRLTVL.

This clone occurred a few times. V usage is TRBV4-2 and J usage is TRBJ2-5, with 8 bases lining up with TRBD2. Germline V gene data show CDR1 as LGHNA and CDR2 as YNFKEQ. The CDR3 runs 14 residues. J lost 8 bases, V lost 0 bases, and 5 bases had no gene match. The CDR3 is CASSQDPGGPTQYF. The CDR3 region has the DNA TGTGCCAGCAGCCAAGATCCGGGGGGGCCCACCCAGTACTTC.

CDR3 sequence reads: CASSQPGQWRGYTF. The DNA for the CDR3 is TGTGCCAGCAGCCAACCGGGACAGTGGAGGGGCTACACCTTC. The rearrangement uses TRBV7-9 and TRBJ1-2; 7 positions agree with TRBD1. Per germline, CDR1 SEHNR and CDR2 FQNEAQ (reference sequence). After removal of 5 bases from V and 8 bases from J, the junction contained 11 bases not matched to a gene. This CDR3 is built from 14 residues.

This chain links TRBV7-2 with TRBJ1-2; no reliable D call. The germline V and J ends were trimmed by 9 bases and 4 bases, with 15 bases remaining between them. The CDR3 covers 13 residues. Germline CDR1 and CDR2: SGHTA and FQGNSA. Here the CDR3 reads CASSTGIGYGYTF. In nucleotides, the CDR3 is TGTGCCAGTTCAACCGGGATCGGCTATGGCTACACCTTC.